These 13 T cell receptor beta chains came from one sample sequenced in a study of T cell responses to AZD1222 COVID-19 vaccine. Assay: immunoSEQ multiplex PCR; the TCRdb copy retains only in-frame clones and omits some. There are approximately 30,000 clones in the sample; 86% occur only once, and 11% lies in the top ten. Material: peripheral blood, obtained 28 days after the second AZD1222 dose. The receptors were sampled from an adult who received the AZD1222 COVID-19 vaccine.

This clone was counted once. V gene TRBV7-2 combines with J gene TRBJ1-5, with D possibly matching TRBD1 (6 bases). The CDR3 runs to 16 residues. The V gene's germline CDR1 is SGHTA and CDR2 FQGNSA. Trimming stripped 1 base from V and 9 bases from J, with 19 bases between. The CDR3 coding sequence is TGTGCCAGCAGCTTAGTCTCCGGGCAGGGGATGAGGCCCCAGCATTTT. It is translated as CASSLVSGQGMRPQHF.

This CDR3 is CSTSQGGGETQYF. For the CDR3, the DNA is TGCAGCACCTCTCAGGGAGGGGGAGAGACCCAGTACTTC. V gene TRBV29-1 combines with J gene TRBJ2-5; D may be TRBD2 (7 bases). V was cut by 8 bases and J by 4 bases, with 17 bases left in between. The CDR3 covers 13 residues. Germline V gene lookup returns CDR1 SQVTM and CDR2 ANQGSEA.

The chain joins TRBV7-3 to TRBJ2-3; TRBD2 agrees at 7 bases. The germline V gene has CDR1 SGHTA and CDR2 FQGTGA. This CDR3 is built from 16 residues. The trim removed 5 bases at V and 3 bases at J, leaving 11 bases unmatched. The CDR3 nucleotides read TGTGCCAGCAGCCCCCTAGGCGGGAGTATGACAGATACGCAGTATTTT. Translated: CASSPLGGSMTDTQYF.

The V gene is TRBV11-2, the J gene TRBJ2-7; D not certain. CDR1 is SGHAT and CDR2 is FQNNGV in the germline V gene. This CDR3 contains 11 residues. Trimming pared 5 bases from V and 3 bases from J, leaving 5 bases between. The CDR3 loop reads CASSNHYEQYF. The DNA of the CDR3 is TGTGCCAGCAGCAACCACTACGAGCAGTACTTC.

This clone was observed a single time. The genes are TRBV7-9 and TRBJ2-7, with a possible D match to TRBD2 (6 bases). In germline, CDR1 is SEHNR, CDR2 FQNEAQ (reference sequence). Trimming took off 0 bases at V and 0 bases at J, with 9 bases between the two ends. CDR3 length equals 15 residues. CDR3 amino acids: CASSLAGGVSYEQYF. The CDR3 DNA is TGTGCCAGCAGCTTAGCGGGGGGAGTCTCCTACGAGCAGTACTTC.

V gene TRBV19 combines with J gene TRBJ2-3, with 12 bases aligning to TRBD2. Trimming took 6 bases from V and 10 from J; bases not matched to a gene: 2. The CDR3 extends over 12 amino acids. Germline V gene lookup returns CDR1 LNHDA and CDR2 SQIVND (reference sequence). CDR3: CASSGTSGSQYF. Here the CDR3 DNA reads TGTGCCAGTAGCGGGACTAGCGGGTCGCAGTATTTT.

The chain is built from TRBV2 and TRBJ2-7, with a tentative D call TRBD1 (6 bases). Per the germline V gene, CDR1 is SNHLY and CDR2 is FYNNEI. The CDR3 sequence is 14 residues long. The V end was cut by 2 bases, the J end by 4 bases, with 12 bases between. DNA of the CDR3: TGTGCCAGCAGTGAACAACCAGGGGTGTACGAGCAGTACTTC. Amino acids: CASSEQPGVYEQYF. The whole variable domain, remainder taken from reference TRBV2 and TRBJ2-7, is EPEVTQTPSHQVTQMGQEVILRCVPISNHLYFYWYRQILGQKVEFLVSFYNNEISEKSEIFDDQFSVERPDGSNFTLKIRSTKLEDSAMYFCASSEQPGVYEQYFGPGTRLTVT.

V gene TRBV3-1 (or the pseudogene TRBV3-2) combines with J gene TRBJ1-2; 11 nucleotides align to TRBD1. Trimming took 6 bases from V and 4 from J; bases not matched to a gene: 7. Germline V CDR1 and CDR2: LGHDT, YNNKEL (reference sequence). The CDR3 extends over 15 amino acids. The CDR3 region has the DNA TGTGCCAGCAGTCGCAGGACAGGGGGCAGCTATGGCTACACCTTC. It is translated as CASSRRTGGSYGYTF.

The CDR3 sequence is CASSYLGTGGGNTIYF. Here the CDR3 DNA reads TGTGCCAGCAGTTACCTGGGGACAGGGGGCGGCAACACCATATATTTT. J is TRBJ1-3 and V is TRBV6-5; 12 nucleotides match TRBD1. CDR3 length: 16 amino acids. The V and J ends lost 2 bases and 7 bases, in that order; junction bases with no gene match: 6. Germline values: CDR1 MNHEY, CDR2 SVGAGI.

The chain couples TRBV19 to TRBJ2-1; 9 bases match TRBD1. Germline V lookup: CDR1 LNHDA, CDR2 SQIVND (reference sequence). The CDR3 has 14 amino acids. V was pared by 10 bases and J by 8 bases, with 12 bases of the junction left unmatched. The CDR3 loop is CATSGTGIMDEQFF. The CDR3 bases are TGTGCCACCTCTGGGACAGGGATCATGGATGAGCAGTTCTTC. Full variable domain (remainder filled in from reference TRBV19 and TRBJ2-1): DGGITQSPKYLFRKEGQNVTLSCEQNLNHDAMYWYRQDPGQGLRLIYYSQIVNDFQKGDIAEGYSVSREKKESFPLTVTSAQKNPTAFYLCATSGTGIMDEQFFGPGTRLTVL.

Only one count was recorded for this clone. The rearrangement joins TRBV12-3 or TRBV12-4 to TRBJ2-7; D is unresolved. The CDR3 sequence is 13 residues long. Between the trimmed V and J ends, which lost 2 bases and 0 bases, there was a span of 5 bases. CDR3 amino acids: CASSLRTSYEQYF. The DNA of the CDR3 is TGTGCCAGCAGTTTACGGACCTCCTACGAGCAGTACTTC.

In its sample, this clone was seen a few times. The chain employs TRBV9 and TRBJ2-1; D is unclear. V was cut by 2 bases and J by 1 base, with 10 bases left in between. Germline V gene lookup returns CDR1 SGDLS and CDR2 YYNGEE. CDR3 length: 15 amino acids. DNA of the CDR3: TGTGCCAGCAGCGTGCTAGGCGGATCCTACAATGAGCAGTTCTTC. Its translation: CASSVLGGSYNEQFF.

V and J are TRBV19 and TRBJ1-4; TRBD1 might be the D (6 bases). Per the germline V gene, CDR1 is LNHDA and CDR2 is SQIVND (reference sequence). Deletions cut 6 bases from V and 7 bases from J, with 21 bases between. This CDR3 region has 16 residues. The CDR3 DNA reads TGTGCCAGTAGGACCCAGGGGTCCTCACGTGGTGAAAAACTGTTTTTT. It is translated as CASRTQGSSRGEKLFF.